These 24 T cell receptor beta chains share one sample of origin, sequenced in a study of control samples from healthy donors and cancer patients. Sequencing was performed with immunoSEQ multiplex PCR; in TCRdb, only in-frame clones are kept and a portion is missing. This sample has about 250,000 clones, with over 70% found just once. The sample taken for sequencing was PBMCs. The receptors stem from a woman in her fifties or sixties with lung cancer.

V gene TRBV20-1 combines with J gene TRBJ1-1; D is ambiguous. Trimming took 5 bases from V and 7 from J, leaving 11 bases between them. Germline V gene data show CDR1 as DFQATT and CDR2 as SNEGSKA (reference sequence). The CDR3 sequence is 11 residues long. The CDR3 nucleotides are TGCAGTGCTGCAAGGGAATATGAAGCTTTCTTT. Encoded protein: CSAAREYEAFF.

This chain's CDR3 is CASRSGLASSEKLFF. The CDR3 region has the DNA TGCGCCAGCAGGTCCGGACTGGCCTCGAGTGAAAAACTGTTTTTT. This sequence joins TRBV5-1 and TRBJ1-4; D remains ambiguous. There are 15 residues in the CDR3. Between the trimmed V and J ends, which lost 5 bases and 7 bases, there was a span of 18 bases. The germline V gene has CDR1 SGHRS and CDR2 YFSETQ.

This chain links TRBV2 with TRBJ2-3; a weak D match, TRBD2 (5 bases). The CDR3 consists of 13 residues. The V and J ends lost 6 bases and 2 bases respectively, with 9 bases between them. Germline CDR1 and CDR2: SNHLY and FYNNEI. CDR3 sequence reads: CASRRTSTDTQYF. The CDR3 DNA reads TGTGCCAGCAGGCGGACTTCCACAGATACGCAGTATTTT.

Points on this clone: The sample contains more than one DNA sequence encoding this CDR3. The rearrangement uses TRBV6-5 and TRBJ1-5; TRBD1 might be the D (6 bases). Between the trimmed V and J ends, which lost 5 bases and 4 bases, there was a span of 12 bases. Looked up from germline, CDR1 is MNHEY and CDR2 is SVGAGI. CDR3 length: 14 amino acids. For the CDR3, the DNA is TGTGCCAGCAGTACAGGGACGGGGAATCAGCCCCAGCATTTT. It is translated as CASSTGTGNQPQHF.

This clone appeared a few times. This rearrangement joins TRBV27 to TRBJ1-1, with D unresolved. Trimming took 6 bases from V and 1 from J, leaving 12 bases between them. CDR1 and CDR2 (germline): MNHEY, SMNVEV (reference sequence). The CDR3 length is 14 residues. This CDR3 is CASRARWANTEAFF. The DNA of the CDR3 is TGTGCCAGCAGGGCCAGGTGGGCGAACACTGAAGCTTTCTTT.

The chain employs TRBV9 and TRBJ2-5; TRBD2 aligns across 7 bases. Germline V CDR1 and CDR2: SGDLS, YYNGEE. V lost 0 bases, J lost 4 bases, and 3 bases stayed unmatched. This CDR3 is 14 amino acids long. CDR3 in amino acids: CASSVGIAGETQYF. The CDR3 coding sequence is TGTGCCAGCAGCGTAGGTATAGCGGGAGAGACCCAGTACTTC.

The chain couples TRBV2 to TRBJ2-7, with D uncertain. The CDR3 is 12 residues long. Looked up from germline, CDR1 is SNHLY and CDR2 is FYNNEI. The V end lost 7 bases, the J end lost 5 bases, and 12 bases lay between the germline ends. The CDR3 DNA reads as TGTGCCAGCACCTTGACCCGGAACGAGCAGTACTTC. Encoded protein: CASTLTRNEQYF.

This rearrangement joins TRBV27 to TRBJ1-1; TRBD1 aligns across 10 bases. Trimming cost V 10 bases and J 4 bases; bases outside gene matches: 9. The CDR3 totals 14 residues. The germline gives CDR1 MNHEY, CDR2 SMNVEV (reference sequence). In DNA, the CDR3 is TGTGCCACCCAAACCGGGACAGGGGTCACTGAAGCTTTCTTT. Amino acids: CATQTGTGVTEAFF.

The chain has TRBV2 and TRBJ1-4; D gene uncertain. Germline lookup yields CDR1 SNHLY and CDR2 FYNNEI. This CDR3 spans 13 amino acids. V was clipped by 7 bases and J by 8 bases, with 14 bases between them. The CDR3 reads CASNYGLREKLFF. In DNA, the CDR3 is TGTGCCAGCAACTACGGACTCAGGGAAAAACTGTTTTTT.

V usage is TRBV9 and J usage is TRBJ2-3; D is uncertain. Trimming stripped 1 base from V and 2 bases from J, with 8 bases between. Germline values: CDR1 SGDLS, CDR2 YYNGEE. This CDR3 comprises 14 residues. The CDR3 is CASSVNPTTDTQYF. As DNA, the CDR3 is TGTGCCAGCAGCGTAAACCCTACCACAGATACGCAGTATTTT.

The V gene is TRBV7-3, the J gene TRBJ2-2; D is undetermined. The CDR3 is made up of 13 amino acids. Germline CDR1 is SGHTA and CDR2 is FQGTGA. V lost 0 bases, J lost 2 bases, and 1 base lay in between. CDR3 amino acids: CASSLTNTGELFF. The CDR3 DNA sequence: TGTGCCAGCAGCTTAACAAACACCGGGGAGCTGTTTTTT. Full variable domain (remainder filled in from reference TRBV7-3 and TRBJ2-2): GAGVSQTPSNKVTEKGKYVELRCDPISGHTALYWYRQSLGQGPEFLIYFQGTGAADDSGLPNDRFFAVRPEGSVSTLKIQRTERGDSAVYLCASSLTNTGELFFGEGSRLTVL.

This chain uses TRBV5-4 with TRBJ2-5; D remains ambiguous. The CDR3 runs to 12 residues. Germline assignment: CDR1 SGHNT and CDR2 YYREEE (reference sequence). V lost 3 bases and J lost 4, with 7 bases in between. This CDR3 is CASSSKRETQYF. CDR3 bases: TGTGCCAGCAGCTCCAAAAGAGAGACCCAGTACTTC.

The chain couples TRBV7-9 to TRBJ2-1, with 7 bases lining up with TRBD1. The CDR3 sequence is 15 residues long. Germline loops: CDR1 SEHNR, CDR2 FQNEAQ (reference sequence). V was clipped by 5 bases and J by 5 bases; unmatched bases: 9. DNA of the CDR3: TGTGCCAGCAGCCAATATACAGGGGTGGACAATGAGCAGTTCTTC. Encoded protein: CASSQYTGVDNEQFF.

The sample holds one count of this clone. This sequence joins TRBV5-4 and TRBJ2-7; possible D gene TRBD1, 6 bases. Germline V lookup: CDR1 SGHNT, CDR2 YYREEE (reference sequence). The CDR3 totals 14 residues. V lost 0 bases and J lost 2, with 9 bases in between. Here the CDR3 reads CASSLGPGAYEQYF. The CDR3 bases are TGTGCCAGCAGCTTGGGCCCAGGGGCCTACGAGCAGTACTTC.

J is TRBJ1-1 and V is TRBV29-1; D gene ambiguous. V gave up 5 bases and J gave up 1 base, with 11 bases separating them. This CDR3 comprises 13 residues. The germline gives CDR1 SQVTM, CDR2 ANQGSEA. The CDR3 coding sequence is TGCAGCGTTTCGGGTCCGCCGAACACTGAAGCTTTCTTT. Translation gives CSVSGPPNTEAFF.

CDR3 sequence: CASSSTGGNEKLFF. The CDR3 nucleotides read TGTGCCAGCAGCTCGACAGGGGGAAATGAAAAACTGTTTTTT. V usage is TRBV7-9 and J usage is TRBJ1-4, with TRBD1 matching over 9 bases. Trimming at V came to 4 bases and at J to 5 bases, leaving 2 bases not matched to a gene. CDR1 is SEHNR and CDR2 is FQNEAQ in the germline V gene (reference sequence). The CDR3 loop spans 14 amino acids.

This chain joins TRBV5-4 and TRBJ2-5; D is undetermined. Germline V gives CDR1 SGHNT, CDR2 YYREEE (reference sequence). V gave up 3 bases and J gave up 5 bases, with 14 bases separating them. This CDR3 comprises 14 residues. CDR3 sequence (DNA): TGTGCCAGCAGCTCTACAGCTTTCGGGGAGACCCAGTACTTC. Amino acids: CASSSTAFGETQYF.

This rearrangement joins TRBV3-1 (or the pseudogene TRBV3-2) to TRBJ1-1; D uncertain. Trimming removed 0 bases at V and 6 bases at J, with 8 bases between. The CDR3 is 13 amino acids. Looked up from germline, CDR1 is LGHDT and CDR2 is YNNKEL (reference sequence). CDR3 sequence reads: CASSQDLAAEAFF. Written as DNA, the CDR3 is TGTGCCAGCAGCCAAGATTTGGCCGCTGAAGCTTTCTTT.

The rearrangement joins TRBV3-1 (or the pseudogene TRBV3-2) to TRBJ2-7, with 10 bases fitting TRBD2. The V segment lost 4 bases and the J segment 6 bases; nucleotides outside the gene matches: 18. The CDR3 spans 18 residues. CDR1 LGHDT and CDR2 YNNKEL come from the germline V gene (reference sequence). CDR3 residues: CASSPTGLAGGPRSEQYF. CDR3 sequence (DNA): TGTGCCAGCAGCCCCACCGGGTTAGCGGGGGGTCCCCGAAGCGAGCAGTACTTC.

CDR3 nucleotide sequence: TGCGCCAGCAGCTTAACGGGACAGGGATCGGAAAAACTGTTTTTT. It translates to CASSLTGQGSEKLFF. The genes are TRBV5-1 and TRBJ1-4; 9 bases line up with TRBD1. V was clipped by 2 bases and J by 8 bases; unmatched bases: 7. The CDR3 loop spans 15 amino acids. In germline, CDR1 is SGHRS, CDR2 YFSETQ.

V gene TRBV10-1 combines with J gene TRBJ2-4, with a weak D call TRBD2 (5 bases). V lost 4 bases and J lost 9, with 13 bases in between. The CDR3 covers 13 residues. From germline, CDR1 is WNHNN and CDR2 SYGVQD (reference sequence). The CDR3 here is CASSARVDSIQYF. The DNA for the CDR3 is TGCGCCAGCAGTGCGAGGGTGGATAGCATTCAGTACTTC.

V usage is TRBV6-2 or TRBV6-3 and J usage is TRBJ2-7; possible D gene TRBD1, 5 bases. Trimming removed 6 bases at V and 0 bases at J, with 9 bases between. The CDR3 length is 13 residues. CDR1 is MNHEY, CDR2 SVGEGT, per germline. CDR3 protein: CASSSGFSYEQYF. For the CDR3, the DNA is TGTGCCAGCAGCTCAGGGTTCTCCTACGAGCAGTACTTC.

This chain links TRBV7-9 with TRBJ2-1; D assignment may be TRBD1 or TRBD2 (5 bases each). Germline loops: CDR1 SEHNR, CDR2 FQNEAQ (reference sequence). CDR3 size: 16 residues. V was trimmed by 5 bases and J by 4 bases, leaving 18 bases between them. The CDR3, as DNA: TGTGCCAGCAGCGTTAGTCGGGGCGGGTTTTACAATGAGCAGTTCTTC. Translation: CASSVSRGGFYNEQFF.

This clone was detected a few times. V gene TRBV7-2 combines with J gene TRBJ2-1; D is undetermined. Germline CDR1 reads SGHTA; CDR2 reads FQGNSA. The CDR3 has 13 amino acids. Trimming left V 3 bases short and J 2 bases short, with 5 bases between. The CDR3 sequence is CASSFAAYNEQFF. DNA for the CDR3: TGTGCCAGCAGCTTCGCAGCCTACAATGAGCAGTTCTTC.